The 30 T cell receptor beta chains below all came from one sample that was sequenced in a study of tumor-infiltrating lymphocytes in primary liver carcinoma. Co-extraction of RNA and DNA was performed on 20-30 mg of unsorted bulk tissue. Starting from 500 ng of total RNA, TCR beta cDNA was produced with a primer in the constant region. Nested multiplex PCR, run for three rounds with slightly modified ARM-PCR, yielded TCR beta libraries. The two initial PCR rounds, roughly 11 cycles each, used TRBV1-TRBV30 forward and C-beta reverse primers. TCRdb independently ran MiXCR on the multiplex PCR reads; one entry per CDR3 protein. There are 99,000 or so distinct CDR3 sequences in the sample; roughly 80% occur only once, and approximately 18% lies in the top ten. Sequencing was carried out using liver tumor tissue from sampling region 3. The subset denotes: tumor region T3, left-lateral pole. These receptors were taken from a man aged 35 to 55 with primary liver carcinoma and hepatitis B virus infection.

This clonotype has a single count. An end of the junction differs from the germline gene, which may be a read error. The chain recombines TRBV5-5 with TRBJ2-3; D not resolved. CDR3 length: 11 amino acids. The V gene's germline CDR1 is SGHKS and CDR2 YYEKEE (reference sequence). CDR3 nucleotides: TGTGCCAGCAGCTTTAGAGATACGCAATATTTT. This gives the protein CASSFRDTQYF.

On this clonotype: This likely comes from a read error, as the CDR3 has no conserved phenylalanine or tryptophan at its end. V is TRBV6-2 or TRBV6-3 and J is TRBJ2-5; D may be TRBD2 (5 bases). The germline CDR1 and CDR2 sequences are MNHEY and SVGEGT. The CDR3 extends over 14 amino acids. V was cut by 5 bases and J by 1 base, with 11 bases left in between. The CDR3 sequence is CASSEIGVQETQYL. The CDR3 DNA sequence: TGTGCCAGCAGTGAGATCGGGGTCCAAGAGACCCAGTACCTC.

The chain is built from TRBV6-1 and TRBJ2-7; D may correspond to TRBD1 or TRBD2 (5 bases each). The CDR3 runs 14 residues. Trimming left V 0 bases short and J 4 bases short, with 10 bases between. Germline CDR1 MNHNS, CDR2 SASEGT. The CDR3 sequence: CASSEAFEGYEQYF. CDR3 nucleotide sequence: TGTGCCAGCAGTGAAGCTTTCGAGGGGTACGAGCAGTACTTC.

This chain's CDR3 is CASSYPASAYRMNNDYTF. For the CDR3, the DNA is TGTGCCAGCAGTTACCCGGCGAGTGCGTACAGGATGAACAATGACTACACCTTC. The rearrangement links TRBV6-8 to TRBJ1-2; tentative D call: TRBD1 (5 bases). V dropped 2 bases and J dropped 10 bases, with 29 bases sitting between them. Germline V gene sequence: CDR1 MNHGY, CDR2 SAAAGT. The CDR3 totals 18 residues.

Worth noting for this clonotype: The junction differs from germline at one of its ends, possibly a read error. This chain links TRBV6-2 or TRBV6-3 with TRBJ2-1; 7 positions match TRBD2. The CDR3 totals 15 residues. Looked up from germline, CDR1 is MNHEY and CDR2 is SVGEGT. In DNA form, the CDR3 reads TGTGCCGGCAGTTATATCGCTAGCGGCCAGTCGGAGCGGCTCTTC. Its protein product is CAGSYIASGQSERLF.

This clonotype occurred a few times. This may arise from a read error, as a much more abundant clone is one base away. The chain links TRBV7-9 to TRBJ2-7, with 7 bases that match TRBD1. Germline CDR1 reads SEHNR; CDR2 reads FQNEAQ (reference sequence). The CDR3 spans 15 residues. CDR3 protein: CANSLSGGTLGEQYF. The CDR3, as DNA: TGTGCCAACAGCTTATCAGGGGGAACCCTCGGCGAGCAGTACTTC.

The sample holds a few counts of this clonotype. This may stem from a read error, because a much larger clone lies one nucleotide away. The chain uses TRBV5-1 and TRBJ2-3; 7 bases match TRBD1. CDR3 size: 14 residues. CDR1 and CDR2 (germline): SGHRS, YFSETQ. The CDR3 DNA reads as TGCACCAGCAGCATACTTCCGGGCCAGGGGGCGCAGTATTTT. Protein sequence: CTSSILPGQGAQYF.

A remark on this clonotype: Being one base from a much bigger clone, this may be a read error. The chain links TRBV28 to TRBJ2-2; 7 bases fit TRBD1. This CDR3 is 15 amino acids long. The junction had 11 bases not matched to a gene; V was cut back by 6 bases and J by 7 bases. Germline values: CDR1 MDHEN, CDR2 SYDVKM. The CDR3: CASRLLQGYGGELFF. The DNA for the CDR3 is TGTGCCAGCAGACTCTTACAGGGGTACGGCGGGGAGCTGTTTTTT.

As for this clonotype: Its ends do not fully match the called genes, so a read error is possible. This chain joins TRBV14 and TRBJ2-1; D is uncertain. This CDR3 comprises 14 residues. CDR1 and CDR2 (germline): SGHDN, FVKESK. The chain's CDR3 is CASNQNLDTSEQFF. The CDR3 nucleotides are TGTGCCAGCAACCAAAATCTCGACACCAGTGAGCAATTCTTC.

Concerning this clonotype: A junction boundary mismatches the germline segment, possibly from a read error. The chain links TRBV29-1 to TRBJ2-1; D perhaps matches TRBD2 (6 bases). This CDR3 contains 15 residues. Germline V gene lookup returns CDR1 SQVTM and CDR2 ANQGSEA. The CDR3 loop is CRVGLAGGFYNEQFF. The CDR3 nucleotides are TGCAGGGTTGGATTAGCAGGAGGGTTCTACAATGAGCAGTTCTTC.

As for this clonotype: The junction departs from germline at one end; a sequencing error may be responsible. This chain joins TRBV29-1 and TRBJ2-7; TRBD2 agrees at 7 bases. Germline CDR1 reads SQVTM; CDR2 reads ANQGSEA. The CDR3 is 13 residues long. The CDR3 spells CSVQSRGGREHYF. The CDR3 bases are TGCAGCGTTCAGTCGAGGGGAGGGCGCGAGCACTATTTC.

This clonotype was found a few times. At one boundary the junction diverges from the germline segment, which might be a read error. J is TRBJ2-1 and V is TRBV11-3; D call uncertain. CDR1 is SGHNT, CDR2 YENEEA, per germline. CDR3 length: 12 amino acids. The CDR3 is CTSSLKANEQFF. The CDR3 nucleotides read TGTACCAGCAGTTTAAAAGCCAATGAGCAGTTCTTC. The full variable domain, with the rest looked up from reference TRBV11-3 and TRBJ2-1, is EAGVVQSPRYKIIEKKQPVAFWCNPISGHNTLYWYLQNLGQGPELLIRYENEEAVDDSQLPKDRFSAERLKGVDSTLKIQPAELGDSAVYLCTSSLKANEQFFGPGTRLTVL.

The chain has TRBV11-2 and TRBJ2-2, with D unresolved. Germline V lookup: CDR1 SGHAT, CDR2 FQNNGV. The CDR3 loop spans 14 amino acids. The V end was cut by 4 bases, the J end by 3 bases, with 9 bases between. In DNA, the CDR3 is TGTGCCAGCAGCTCTGTCTCGGACACCGGGGAGCTGTTTTTT. Residues: CASSSVSDTGELFF.

This clonotype was found once. At one boundary the junction diverges from the germline segment, which might be a read error. The chain has TRBV29-1 and TRBJ2-7, with 8 bases identical to TRBD1. The CDR3 totals 14 residues. Looked up from germline, CDR1 is SQVTM and CDR2 is ANQGSEA. The DNA for the CDR3 is TGCACCGTTGGGTTTGGTAACAGGGGGTACGAGCAGTACTTC. It translates to CTVGFGNRGYEQYF.

In regard to this clonotype: The CDR3 does not close with the conserved phenylalanine or tryptophan, likely indicating a read error. V gene TRBV4-2 combines with J gene TRBJ2-5, with 14 bases fitting TRBD2. V lost 8 bases to trimming and J lost 5 bases; unmatched junction nucleotides: 16. This CDR3 region has 18 residues. CDR1 and CDR2 from the germline V gene are LGHNA and YNFKEQ. CDR3 protein: CASGLTTSGRAGSETQYY. In nucleotides, the CDR3 is TGTGCCAGCGGCCTAACGACTAGCGGGAGGGCCGGCTCGGAGACCCAGTACTAT.

Details on this clonotype: A read error may produce the germline difference seen at one junction end. J is TRBJ2-5 and V is TRBV7-9; 9 bases map to TRBD2. The germline gives CDR1 SEHNR, CDR2 FQNEAQ (reference sequence). This CDR3 is 14 amino acids long. CDR3 in amino acids: CVSTLVAGVETQYF. The CDR3 region has the DNA TGTGTCAGCACCTTAGTAGCGGGAGTGGAAACCCAGTACTTC.

Worth noting for this clonotype: A junction boundary mismatches the germline segment, possibly from a read error. V and J are TRBV29-1 and TRBJ2-5, with TRBD2 as a possible D gene (5 bases). Germline loops: CDR1 SQVTM, CDR2 ANQGSEA. The CDR3 length is 13 residues. DNA of the CDR3: TGCATCGTTGCCCCGGGGTTCCAAGAGACCCAGTACTTC. This translates into CIVAPGFQETQYF.

Remarks on this clonotype: The junction departs from the called germline gene at one end, perhaps through a read error. The rearrangement links TRBV10-3 to TRBJ2-3, with D tentatively TRBD2 (6 bases). This CDR3 is built from 15 residues. Germline CDR1 reads ENHRY; CDR2 reads SYGVKD. This CDR3 reads CAISEVSGYTDTQYF. The CDR3 nucleotides read TGTGCCATTAGTGAAGTGAGCGGGTACACAGATACGCAGTATTTT.

This clonotype appeared a single time. One end of the junction varies from germline; a read error may be responsible. CDR3 loop: CVSSQLNGLHPSSYVQYF. The CDR3 DNA reads TGTGTCAGCAGTCAACTAAATGGACTTCACCCGAGCTCCTACGTGCAGTACTTC. The chain employs TRBV6-2 or TRBV6-3 and TRBJ2-7, with D tentatively TRBD2 (5 bases). There are 18 residues in the CDR3. Germline values: CDR1 MNHEY, CDR2 SVGEGT.

Note on this clonotype: Relative to the germline gene, one junction end is altered; a read error may explain this. J is TRBJ2-1 and V is TRBV11-3; no clear D gene. Germline lookup yields CDR1 SGHNT and CDR2 YENEEA. The CDR3 covers 14 residues. This CDR3 is CASSLGASNNEHSF. CDR3 in DNA: TGTGCCAGCAGCTTAGGCGCCTCGAACAATGAGCATTCCTTC.

Written as DNA, the CDR3 is TGTGCCAGCATTTCGAGGACTAGCGGAGTCACAGATACGCAGTATTTT. Protein: CASISRTSGVTDTQYF. This sequence joins TRBV12-3 or TRBV12-4 and TRBJ2-3; 10 positions match TRBD2. Germline trimming cut 7 bases from V and 2 bases from J; bases unmatched to any gene: 9. The CDR3 runs 16 residues.

Remarks on this clonotype: A junction end diverges from the germline sequence, so it may reflect a read error. The chain employs TRBV5-4 and TRBJ2-5, with 11 positions matching TRBD1. CDR1 SGHNT and CDR2 YYREEE come from the germline V gene (reference sequence). The CDR3 is 14 amino acids. The CDR3 nucleotides read TGTGCCAGCAGCTGGGACAGGGGGGCAGAGATCCAGTACTTC. Protein sequence: CASSWDRGAEIQYF.

V usage is TRBV11-2 and J usage is TRBJ2-5; D unclear. V was trimmed by 8 bases and J by 5 bases, leaving 15 bases between them. The CDR3 is 13 amino acids. From germline, CDR1 is SGHAT and CDR2 FQNNGV. The CDR3 DNA is TGTGCCAGCGGCGTAGGGTTGGTGGAGACCCAGTACTTC. Encoded protein: CASGVGLVETQYF. The variable domain in full, with the rest retrieved from reference TRBV11-2 and TRBJ2-5, is EAGVAQSPRYKIIEKRQSVAFWCNPISGHATLYWYQQILGQGPKLLIQFQNNGVVDDSQLPKDRFSAERLKGVDSTLKIQPAKLEDSAVYLCASGVGLVETQYFGPGTRLLVL.

The V and J genes are TRBV6-5 and TRBJ2-5; 8 bases fit TRBD1. V trimming: 10 bases; J trimming: 5 bases; junction bases outside the gene matches: 12. In germline, CDR1 is MNHEY, CDR2 SVGAGI. CDR3 size: 14 residues. For the CDR3, the DNA is TGTGCCAACAGCTATGCAGGGGGCAAGGAGACCCAGTACTTC. This codes for CANSYAGGKETQYF.

CDR3 region: CASYIPSTRDTEAFF. DNA for the CDR3: TGTGCCAGCTATATTCCGTCGACGCGGGACACTGAAGCTTTCTTT. The chain is built from TRBV6-6 and TRBJ1-1, with no clear D. The germline V and J ends were trimmed by 8 bases and 3 bases, with 19 bases remaining between them. There are 15 residues in the CDR3. Germline V CDR1 and CDR2: MNHNY, SVGAGI (reference sequence).

This clonotype was observed once. J is TRBJ2-1 and V is TRBV6-1, with D perhaps TRBD1 (7 bases). V was trimmed by 7 bases and J by 8 bases, leaving 24 bases between them. The CDR3 sequence is 16 residues long. Germline CDR1 MNHNS, CDR2 SASEGT. The CDR3 nucleotides are TGTGCCAGCACACTCAATTGGAGGGGGCCCAGGGATGAGCAGTTCTTC. This encodes CASTLNWRGPRDEQFF.

This clonotype was observed a single time. This CDR3 is missing its conserved last phenylalanine or tryptophan, likely due to a read error. The chain uses TRBV6-5 and TRBJ2-1; 9 positions match TRBD2. Germline-derived CDR1 and CDR2 are MNHEY and SVGAGI. The CDR3 runs 14 residues. CDR3 DNA sequence: TGTGCCAACAGTCGACTAGCGGATTACAATGAGCAGTTCATT. Translated: CANSRLADYNEQFI.

This rearrangement joins TRBV13 to TRBJ2-7; D is undetermined. This CDR3 spans 14 amino acids. Trimming shortened V by 4 bases and J by 5 bases, and 15 bases separated the two germline ends. Germline V gene data show CDR1 as PRHDT and CDR2 as FYEKMQ (reference sequence). CDR3 in amino acids: CASSSYTYPDEQYF. CDR3 coding DNA: TGTGCCAGCAGCTCCTATACTTATCCGGACGAGCAGTACTTC.

This clonotype was observed many times. This sequence joins TRBV6-2 or TRBV6-3 and TRBJ2-3, with D possibly matching TRBD2 (6 bases). There are 16 residues in the CDR3. V was pared by 0 bases and J by 2 bases, with 12 bases between. Germline lookup yields CDR1 MNHEY and CDR2 SVGEGT. The DNA of the CDR3 is TGTGCCAGCAGTTACTCGTCCCGGGACTTCACAGATACGCAGTATTTT. The encoded protein is CASSYSSRDFTDTQYF.

This clonotype has a single count. Relative to the germline gene, one junction end is altered; a read error may explain this. The chain joins TRBV5-4 to TRBJ2-1; D may be TRBD1 or TRBD2 (5 bases each). Per germline, CDR1 SGHNT and CDR2 YYREEE (reference sequence). The CDR3 loop spans 14 amino acids. In DNA form, the CDR3 reads TGTACCAGCAGCTCCTCTGGGACCTACATTGAGCAGTTCTTC. It is translated as CTSSSSGTYIEQFF.